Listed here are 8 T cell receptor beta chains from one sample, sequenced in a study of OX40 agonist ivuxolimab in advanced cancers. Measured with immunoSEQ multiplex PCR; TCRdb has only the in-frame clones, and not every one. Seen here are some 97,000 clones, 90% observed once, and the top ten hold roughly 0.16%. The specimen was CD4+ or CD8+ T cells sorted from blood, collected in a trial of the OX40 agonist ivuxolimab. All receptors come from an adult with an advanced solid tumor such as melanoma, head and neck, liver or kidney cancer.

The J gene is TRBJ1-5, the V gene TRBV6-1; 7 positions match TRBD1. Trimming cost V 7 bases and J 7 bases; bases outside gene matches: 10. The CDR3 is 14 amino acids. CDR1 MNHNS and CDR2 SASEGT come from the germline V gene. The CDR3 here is CASTPGGVWQPQHF. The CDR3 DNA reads TGTGCCAGCACCCCAGGGGGGGTATGGCAGCCCCAGCATTTT.

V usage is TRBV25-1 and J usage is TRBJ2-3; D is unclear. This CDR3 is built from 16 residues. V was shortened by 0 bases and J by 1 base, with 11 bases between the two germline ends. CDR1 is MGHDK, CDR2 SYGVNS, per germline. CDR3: CASSEYGPQGTDTQYF. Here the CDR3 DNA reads TGTGCCAGCAGTGAATACGGGCCTCAGGGCACAGATACGCAGTATTTT.

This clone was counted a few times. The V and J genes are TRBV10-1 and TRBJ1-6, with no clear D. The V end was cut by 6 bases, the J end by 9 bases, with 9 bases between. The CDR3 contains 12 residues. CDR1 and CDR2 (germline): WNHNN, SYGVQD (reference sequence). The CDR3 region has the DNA TGCGCCAGCAGCGCCGGTGGTTCACCCCTCCACTTT. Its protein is CASSAGGSPLHF.

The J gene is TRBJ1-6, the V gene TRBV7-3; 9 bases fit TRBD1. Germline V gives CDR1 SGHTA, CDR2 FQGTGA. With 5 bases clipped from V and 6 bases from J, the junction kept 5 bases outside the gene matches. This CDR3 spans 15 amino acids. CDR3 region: CASSTGTGTNSPLHF. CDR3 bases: TGTGCCAGCAGCACCGGGACAGGGACTAATTCACCCCTCCACTTT.

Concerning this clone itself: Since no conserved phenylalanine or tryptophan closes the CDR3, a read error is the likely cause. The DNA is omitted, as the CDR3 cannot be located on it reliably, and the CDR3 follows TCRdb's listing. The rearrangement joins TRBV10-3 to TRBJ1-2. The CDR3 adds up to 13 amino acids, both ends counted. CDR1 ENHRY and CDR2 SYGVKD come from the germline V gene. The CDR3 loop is CAISVRQFVGIMA.

The CDR3 sequence is CAGGSNTGELFF. The CDR3 DNA reads as TGTGCCGGGGGGTCGAACACCGGGGAGCTGTTTTTT. The gene calls are TRBV19 and TRBJ2-2; D possibly corresponds to TRBD2 (6 bases). Germline assignment: CDR1 LNHDA and CDR2 SQIVND (reference sequence). The CDR3 totals 12 residues. V was cut by 11 bases and J by 0 bases, with 7 bases left in between.

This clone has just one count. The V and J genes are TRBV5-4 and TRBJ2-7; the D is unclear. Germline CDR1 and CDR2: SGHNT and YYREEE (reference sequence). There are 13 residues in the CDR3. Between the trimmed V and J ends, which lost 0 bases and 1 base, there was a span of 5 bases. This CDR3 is CASSLAGSYEQYF. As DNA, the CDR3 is TGTGCCAGCAGCTTGGCTGGGTCCTACGAGCAGTACTTC.

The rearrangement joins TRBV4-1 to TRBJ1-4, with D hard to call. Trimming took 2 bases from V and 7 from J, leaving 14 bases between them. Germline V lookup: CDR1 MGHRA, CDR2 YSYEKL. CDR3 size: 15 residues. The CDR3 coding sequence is TGCGCCAGCAGCCAATCGCGGATCTCGGTTGAAAAACTGTTTTTT. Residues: CASSQSRISVEKLFF.